Shown below are 14 T cell receptor beta chains from a single sample sequenced in a study of human T cells and chemical hapten exposure. Time point denoted: pre-sensitization, week 0. The treatment denotes: therapeutic diphenylcyclopropenone sensitization with weekly scalp DPC. The total RNA was obtained from whole blood that was not fractionated. TCRdb independently ran MiXCR on the RACE reads; one entry per CDR3 protein. The table records 33,000 or so distinct CDR3 sequences, about 12% of them present only once. The input for sequencing was whole blood, taken in connection with sensitization to the hapten diphenylcyclopropenone (DPC). The receptors stem from a woman aged 40 to 50 with alopecia areata. Some clones in this sample may be carry-over from other donors' samples.

Concerning this clonotype: Germline and junction disagree at one end, which may indicate a read error. This chain links TRBV5-1 with TRBJ1-4, with D possibly TRBD1 on 6 matching bases. Looked up from germline, CDR1 is SGHRS and CDR2 is YFSETQ. The CDR3 loop spans 14 amino acids. CDR3 loop: CTSSFRGVNEKLFF. For the CDR3, the DNA is TGCACCAGCAGCTTCAGGGGTGTTAATGAAAAACTGTTTTTT. The full variable domain, its missing parts supplied by reference TRBV5-1 and TRBJ1-4, is KAGVTQTPRYLIKTRGQQVTLSCSPISGHRSVSWYQQTPGQGLQFLFEYFSETQRNKGNFPGRFSGRQFSNSRSEMNVSTLELGDSALYLCTSSFRGVNEKLFFGSGTQLSVL.

This clonotype appeared a few times. The chain has TRBV28 and TRBJ2-4; D gene uncertain. The CDR3 length is 16 residues. Trimming cost V 5 bases and J 0 bases, with 14 bases left between them. Germline-derived CDR1 and CDR2 are MDHEN and SYDVKM. CDR3 loop: CASSRAAEIAKNIQYF. Here the CDR3 DNA reads TGTGCCAGCAGTCGGGCGGCAGAAATAGCCAAAAACATTCAGTACTTC.

This clonotype was detected ten times or more. The chain combines TRBV10-3 with TRBJ1-5; D is undetermined. The CDR3 is made up of 13 amino acids. The V gene's germline CDR1 is ENHRY and CDR2 SYGVKD. V was trimmed by 3 bases and J by 5 bases, leaving 8 bases between them. The chain's CDR3 is CAISEGDHQPQHF. The CDR3 bases are TGTGCCATCAGTGAAGGAGATCATCAGCCCCAGCATTTT.

This chain links TRBV7-9 with TRBJ2-5; D is uncertain. V shed 2 bases and J shed 2 bases, with 9 bases lying between them. The germline gives CDR1 SEHNR, CDR2 FQNEAQ (reference sequence). The CDR3 loop spans 14 amino acids. Written as DNA, the CDR3 is TGTGCCAGCAGCTTATACACAGTTCAAGAGACCCAGTACTTC. It yields the protein CASSLYTVQETQYF. The variable domain in full, with the rest retrieved from reference TRBV7-9 and TRBJ2-5, is DTGVSQNPRHKITKRGQNVTFRCDPISEHNRLYWYRQTLGQGPEFLTYFQNEAQLEKSRLLSDRFSAERPKGSFSTLEIQRTEQGDSAMYLCASSLYTVQETQYFGPGTRLLVL.

This clonotype came up a few times. This chain links TRBV19 with TRBJ1-5; D possibly corresponds to TRBD1 (5 bases). The germline V gene has CDR1 LNHDA and CDR2 SQIVND (reference sequence). The CDR3 sequence is 15 residues long. The germline V and J ends were trimmed by 5 bases and 7 bases, with 18 bases remaining between them. CDR3: CASSQDTRIGQPQHF. Written as DNA, the CDR3 is TGTGCCAGTAGTCAGGACACCCGAATCGGCCAGCCCCAGCATTTT. The variable domain in full, with the rest retrieved from reference TRBV19 and TRBJ1-5, is DGGITQSPKYLFRKEGQNVTLSCEQNLNHDAMYWYRQDPGQGLRLIYYSQIVNDFQKGDIAEGYSVSREKKESFPLTVTSAQKNPTAFYLCASSQDTRIGQPQHFGDGTRLSIL.

V gene TRBV6-2 or TRBV6-3 combines with J gene TRBJ2-3; a possible D gene is TRBD1 (5 bases). Germline CDR1 and CDR2: MNHEY and SVGEGT. There are 15 residues in the CDR3. V gave up 2 bases and J gave up 0 bases, with 9 bases separating them. The CDR3 nucleotides read TGTGCCAGCAGTTACAGGACACCTAGCACAGATACGCAGTATTTT. This codes for CASSYRTPSTDTQYF.

This clonotype was seen repeatedly, ten times or more. The rearrangement uses TRBV7-2 and TRBJ1-1; 9 bases align to TRBD1. The CDR3 runs to 15 residues. Germline V gene lookup returns CDR1 SGHTA and CDR2 FQGNSA. The J segment lost 4 bases and the V segment lost 5 bases, leaving 8 bases of the junction unmatched. The CDR3, as DNA: TGTGCCAGCAGCCTACAACAGGGGGCAGGCACTGAAGCTTTCTTT. This gives the protein CASSLQQGAGTEAFF.

The CDR3, as DNA: TGTGCCAGCAGTCAGGACTTGAGGACAGCGGGCGCTTTCTTT. This encodes CASSQDLRTAGAFF. The chain combines TRBV2 with TRBJ1-1; possibly TRBD1 for D (6 bases). Trimming removed 5 bases from V and 11 bases from J, with 21 bases in between. This CDR3 is built from 14 residues. Germline CDR1 is SNHLY and CDR2 is FYNNEI.

The J gene is TRBJ1-2, the V gene TRBV5-1; 9 nucleotides match TRBD1. The germline V gene has CDR1 SGHRS and CDR2 YFSETQ. CDR3 size: 14 residues. V shed 3 bases, J shed 6 bases, and the junction held 6 bases outside the gene matches. CDR3 residues: CASSWTGDGNGYTF. The CDR3 region has the DNA TGCGCCAGCAGCTGGACAGGGGATGGAAATGGCTACACCTTC.

This clonotype was detected many times. The chain employs TRBV7-9 and TRBJ2-2, with D possibly TRBD2 on 5 matching bases. V was cut by 1 base and J by 2 bases, with 14 bases left in between. The V gene's germline CDR1 is SEHNR and CDR2 FQNEAQ (reference sequence). There are 17 residues in the CDR3. The CDR3 DNA reads as TGTGCCAGCAGCTTAGTTTTAGCGTCGGATAACACCGGGGAGCTGTTTTTT. Amino acid sequence: CASSLVLASDNTGELFF. Complete variable domain (other parts from reference TRBV7-9 and TRBJ2-2): DTGVSQNPRHKITKRGQNVTFRCDPISEHNRLYWYRQTLGQGPEFLTYFQNEAQLEKSRLLSDRFSAERPKGSFSTLEIQRTEQGDSAMYLCASSLVLASDNTGELFFGEGSRLTVL.

This clonotype was detected a few times. This chain joins TRBV12-3 or TRBV12-4 and TRBJ2-1; 10 bases agree with TRBD2. V lost 6 bases to trimming and J lost 5 bases; unmatched junction nucleotides: 7. This CDR3 has 15 residues. CDR3: CASSLSGGAHNEQFF. The CDR3 DNA sequence: TGTGCCAGCAGCTTAAGCGGGGGGGCGCACAATGAGCAGTTCTTC.

This sequence joins TRBV7-9 and TRBJ2-5; possible D gene TRBD2, 5 bases. Germline V CDR1 and CDR2: SEHNR, FQNEAQ (reference sequence). V was shortened by 0 bases and J by 3 bases, with 8 bases between the two germline ends. There are 14 residues in the CDR3. CDR3 region: CASSLAAGKETQYF. In DNA form, the CDR3 reads TGTGCCAGCAGCTTAGCTGCCGGGAAAGAGACCCAGTACTTC.

This clonotype was seen only a few times. The rearrangement joins TRBV14 to TRBJ2-4; the D call may be TRBD1 or TRBD2 (5 bases each). Per germline, CDR1 SGHDN and CDR2 FVKESK. CDR3 length equals 17 residues. V was cut by 0 bases and J by 8 bases, with 20 bases left in between. The chain's CDR3 is CASSQEEAGTLGDIQYF. The CDR3 bases are TGTGCCAGCAGCCAAGAGGAGGCAGGCACCCTGGGGGACATTCAGTACTTC.

The CDR3 sequence is CASSFLSDRDWSTDTQYF. The CDR3 DNA follows: TGTGCCAGCAGCTTCCTGTCGGACAGGGATTGGAGCACAGATACGCAGTATTTT. The chain joins TRBV7-8 to TRBJ2-3, with TRBD1 identical over 8 bases. This CDR3 region has 18 residues. Germline CDR1 reads SGHVS; CDR2 reads FQNEAQ. The J segment lost 0 bases and the V segment lost 3 bases, leaving 11 bases of the junction unmatched.